This is a list of T cell receptor beta chains from one sample in a study of cytomegalovirus exposure and HLA in healthy donors. The method was immunoSEQ multiplex PCR; TCRdb's version includes in-frame clones alone and lacks a portion of them. The data hold under 150,000 clones, with about 61% observed a single time. Source material: PBMCs. The receptors here all came from a woman between 40 and 55 years old in good health and CMV-seronegative. The CDR3 runs from the conserved cysteine through the conserved F or W. Each record gives: CDR3 protein, D gene, clone size, V gene. The D gene is left open where the match is weak. Clone size is not always given. Where it is, it says once, few, many or a class for expanded clones.

CDR3 protein: CASSAGQTNYGYTF
D gene: -
clone size: -
V gene: TRBV25-1

CDR3 protein: CASSASGGVSYEQYF
D gene: TRBD1
clone size: once
V gene: TRBV7-2

CDR3 protein: CASTEDRGRPGELFF
D gene: TRBD1
clone size: few
V gene: TRBV27

CDR3 protein: CASSQEAFTGELFF
D gene: -
clone size: -
V gene: TRBV4-3

CDR3 protein: CASGTAMSSGNTIYF
D gene: TRBD1
clone size: once
V gene: TRBV2

CDR3 protein: CASSYLRSGETQYF
D gene: -
clone size: -
V gene: TRBV7-9

CDR3 protein: CASSGRGASGANVLTF
D gene: -
clone size: -
V gene: TRBV19

CDR3 protein: CASSSFDRSNSPLHF
D gene: -
clone size: -
V gene: TRBV19

CDR3 protein: CASSGTLPSGNTIYF
D gene: -
clone size: -
V gene: TRBV6-5

CDR3 protein: CASSGGQGGQPQHF
D gene: TRBD1
clone size: few
V gene: TRBV6-6

CDR3 protein: CASSPRQGGQPQHF
D gene: TRBD1
clone size: -
V gene: TRBV7-2

CDR3 protein: CASSIDGGAAEAFF
D gene: -
clone size: -
V gene: TRBV19

CDR3 protein: CASSIRVWEKLFF
D gene: -
clone size: -
V gene: TRBV19

CDR3 protein: CASSPGQGSTDTQYF
D gene: TRBD1
clone size: -
V gene: TRBV5-1

CDR3 protein: CASSAGTGGNTIYF
D gene: TRBD1
clone size: -
V gene: TRBV9

CDR3 protein: CASSQDSRGENGYTF
D gene: -
clone size: -
V gene: TRBV4-3

CDR3 protein: CASSSTGNLVSGELFF
D gene: -
clone size: -
V gene: TRBV5-1

CDR3 protein: CASSSHRGNNQPQHF
D gene: TRBD1
clone size: many
V gene: TRBV4-3

CDR3 protein: CASSRGGAGSYEQYF
D gene: TRBD2
clone size: -
V gene: TRBV6-5

CDR3 protein: CASSQGGGDYGYTF
D gene: -
clone size: -
V gene: TRBV14

CDR3 protein: CASMRPLGEQYF
D gene: -
clone size: -
V gene: TRBV5-6

CDR3 protein: CAISGSGTEGEKTQYF
D gene: TRBD1
clone size: -
V gene: TRBV10-3

CDR3 protein: CASSPPETGTGELFF
D gene: -
clone size: few
V gene: TRBV7-2

CDR3 protein: CASRRTGGPEAFF
D gene: TRBD1
clone size: -
V gene: TRBV6-1

CDR3 protein: CASILGGLNTGELFF
D gene: -
clone size: -
V gene: TRBV7-2

CDR3 protein: CASSLVQLNTEAFF
D gene: -
clone size: -
V gene: TRBV19

CDR3 protein: CASSGGTGGSYEQYF
D gene: TRBD1
clone size: few
V gene: TRBV5-1

CDR3 protein: CSGSLGDTQYF
D gene: -
clone size: -
V gene: TRBV20-1

CDR3 protein: CASSSTGVTGNTIYF
D gene: TRBD1
clone size: -
V gene: TRBV7-2

CDR3 protein: CASRVSGQGGNSPLHF
D gene: TRBD1
clone size: -
V gene: TRBV6-6

CDR3 protein: CASSLDRGPYSNQPQHF
D gene: TRBD1
clone size: -
V gene: TRBV7-9

CDR3 protein: CASSDSDSSYEQYF
D gene: -
clone size: -
V gene: TRBV6-4

CDR3 protein: CASSLPPGAGEKLFF
D gene: -
clone size: -
V gene: TRBV4-1

CDR3 protein: CASRSPSRGSRSAQQFF
D gene: -
clone size: -
V gene: TRBV7-3

CDR3 protein: CASSPGTGTYGYTF
D gene: TRBD1
clone size: -
V gene: TRBV7-3

CDR3 protein: CASSGDKEGYTF
D gene: -
clone size: -
V gene: TRBV2

CDR3 protein: CASSRNPYEQYF
D gene: -
clone size: -
V gene: TRBV2

CDR3 protein: CASSQGGQRYEQYF
D gene: -
clone size: -
V gene: TRBV4-3

CDR3 protein: CSVLRGEQTQYF
D gene: -
clone size: -
V gene: TRBV29-1

CDR3 protein: CASSPTVGGTEAFF
D gene: -
clone size: -
V gene: TRBV7-7

CDR3 protein: CASSQVPGQQYAPQHF
D gene: TRBD1
clone size: once
V gene: TRBV4-1